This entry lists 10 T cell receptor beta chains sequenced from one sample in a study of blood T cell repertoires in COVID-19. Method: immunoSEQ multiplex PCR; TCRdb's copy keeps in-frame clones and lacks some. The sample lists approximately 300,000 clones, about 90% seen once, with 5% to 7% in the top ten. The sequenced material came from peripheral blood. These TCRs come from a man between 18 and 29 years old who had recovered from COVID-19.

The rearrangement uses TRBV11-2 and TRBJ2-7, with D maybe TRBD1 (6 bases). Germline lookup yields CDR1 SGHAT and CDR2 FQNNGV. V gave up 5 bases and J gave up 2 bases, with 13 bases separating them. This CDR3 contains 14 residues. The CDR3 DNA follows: TGTGCCAGCAGCGTCAGGGGCCAGACCTACGAGCAGTACTTC. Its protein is CASSVRGQTYEQYF.

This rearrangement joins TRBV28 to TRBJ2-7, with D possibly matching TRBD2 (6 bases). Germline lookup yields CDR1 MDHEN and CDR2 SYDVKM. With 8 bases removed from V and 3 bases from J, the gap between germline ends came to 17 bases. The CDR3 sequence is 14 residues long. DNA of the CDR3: TGTGCCAGCCTCAAGGCGGGGAGAAACTACGAGCAGTACTTC. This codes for CASLKAGRNYEQYF.

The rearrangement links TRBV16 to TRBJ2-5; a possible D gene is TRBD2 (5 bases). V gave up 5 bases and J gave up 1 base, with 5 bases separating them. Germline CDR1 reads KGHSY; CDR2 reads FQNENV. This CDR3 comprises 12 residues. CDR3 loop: CASSEGQETQYF. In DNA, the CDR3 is TGTGCCAGCAGCGAGGGCCAAGAGACCCAGTACTTC.

CDR3 in amino acids: CASSLPGPRGYGYTF. CDR3 nucleotides: TGTGCCAGCAGTCTCCCGGGTCCCCGGGGATATGGCTACACCTTC. V usage is TRBV28 and J usage is TRBJ1-2; no definite D call. This CDR3 has 15 residues. V lost 5 bases and J 5 bases, leaving 18 bases between the germline ends. CDR1 is MDHEN, CDR2 SYDVKM, per germline.

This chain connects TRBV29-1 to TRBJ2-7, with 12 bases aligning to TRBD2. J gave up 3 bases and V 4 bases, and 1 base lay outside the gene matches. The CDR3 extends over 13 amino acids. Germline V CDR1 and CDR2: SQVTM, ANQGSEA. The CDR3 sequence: CSVASGRVYEQYF. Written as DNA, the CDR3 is TGCAGCGTTGCTAGCGGGAGGGTCTACGAGCAGTACTTC.

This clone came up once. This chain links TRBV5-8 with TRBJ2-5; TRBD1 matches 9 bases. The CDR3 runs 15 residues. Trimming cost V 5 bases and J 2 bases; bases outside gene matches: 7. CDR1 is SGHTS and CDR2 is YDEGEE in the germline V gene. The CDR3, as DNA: TGTGCCAGCAGTACCGGGACAGGGAAGCAAGAGACCCAGTACTTC. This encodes CASSTGTGKQETQYF.

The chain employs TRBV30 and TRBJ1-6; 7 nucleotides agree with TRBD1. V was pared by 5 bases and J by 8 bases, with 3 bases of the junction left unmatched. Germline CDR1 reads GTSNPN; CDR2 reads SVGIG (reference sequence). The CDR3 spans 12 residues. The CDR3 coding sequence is TGTGCCTGGGACAGGGTCGATTCACCCCTCCACTTT. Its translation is CAWDRVDSPLHF.

CDR3 amino acids: CASCPVQSYEQYF. The CDR3, as DNA: TGTGCCAGCTGTCCCGTACAGTCCTACGAGCAGTACTTC. The gene calls are TRBV2 and TRBJ2-7, with D unresolved. Trimming pared 8 bases from V and 1 base from J, leaving 12 bases between. CDR3 size: 13 residues. Germline V gene lookup returns CDR1 SNHLY and CDR2 FYNNEI.

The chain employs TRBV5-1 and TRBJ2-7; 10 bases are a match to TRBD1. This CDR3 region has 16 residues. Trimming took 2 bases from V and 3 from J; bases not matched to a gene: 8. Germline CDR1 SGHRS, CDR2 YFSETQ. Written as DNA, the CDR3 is TGCGCCAGCAGCTTTTCCGTTAGGACAGGGGGCTACGAGCAGTACTTC. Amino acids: CASSFSVRTGGYEQYF.

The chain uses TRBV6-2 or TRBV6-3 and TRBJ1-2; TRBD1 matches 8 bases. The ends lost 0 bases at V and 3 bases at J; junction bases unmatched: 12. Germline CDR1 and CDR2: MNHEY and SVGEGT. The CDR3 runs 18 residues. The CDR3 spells CASSYSLGQVTLDYGYTF. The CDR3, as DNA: TGTGCCAGCAGTTACTCCTTGGGACAGGTCACCCTCGACTATGGCTACACCTTC.